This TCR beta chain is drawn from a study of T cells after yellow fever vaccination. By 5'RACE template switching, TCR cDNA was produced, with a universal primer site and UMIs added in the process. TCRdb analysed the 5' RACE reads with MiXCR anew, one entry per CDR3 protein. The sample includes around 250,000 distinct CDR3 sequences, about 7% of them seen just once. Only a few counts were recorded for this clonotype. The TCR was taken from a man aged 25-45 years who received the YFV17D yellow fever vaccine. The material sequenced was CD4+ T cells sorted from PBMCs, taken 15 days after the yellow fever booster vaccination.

CDR3 nucleotides: TGTGCCAGCAGCTTAGATGCCGGGACTAGAAACACCGGGGAGCTGTTTTTT. Translated: CASSLDAGTRNTGELFF. The gene calls are TRBV11-2 and TRBJ2-2; 8 nucleotides align to TRBD2. Unmatched junction bases numbered 5, after V lost 0 bases and J lost 2 bases. CDR3 length: 17 amino acids. Germline loops: CDR1 SGHAT, CDR2 FQNNGV.